This T cell receptor beta chain was sequenced during a study of radiation and T cells in renal cell carcinoma. Study-wide findings and caveats: Baseline intratumoral clonotype presence is unknown without pretreatment biopsies. In blood, top tumor clones expanded by 2 weeks, shrinking by 4.

CDR3 size: 17 residues. CDR1 is MGHRA, CDR2 YSYEKL, per germline. The V gene end was trimmed by 4 bases and the J gene end by 0 bases; junction bases not matched to a gene: 10. This clone was observed a single time. What it binds is unknown. Time point in this sample: baseline pretreatment blood. Treatment here: 15 Gy SBRT to primary tumor, nephrectomy 4 weeks later. After SBRT, blood was collected at 2 and 4 weeks, plus baseline. The tumor was a clear cell renal cell carcinoma. Only in-frame clones appear in the TCRdb table, and some are missing; sequencing was by immunoSEQ multiplex PCR. The sample shows approximately 45,000 clones, 83% of them seen only once.

The clonotype was recovered from a woman between 65 and 79 years old with renal cell carcinoma. The V and J genes are TRBV4-1 and TRBJ2-7; 9 nucleotides agree with TRBD2. This material consisted of blood, taken from a patient whose treatment included radiotherapy and nephrectomy. CDR3 DNA sequence: TGCGCCAGCAGCCGGTTGGGACTAGCCCCCAGCTCCTACGAGCAGTACTTC. It encodes CASSRLGLAPSSYEQYF.